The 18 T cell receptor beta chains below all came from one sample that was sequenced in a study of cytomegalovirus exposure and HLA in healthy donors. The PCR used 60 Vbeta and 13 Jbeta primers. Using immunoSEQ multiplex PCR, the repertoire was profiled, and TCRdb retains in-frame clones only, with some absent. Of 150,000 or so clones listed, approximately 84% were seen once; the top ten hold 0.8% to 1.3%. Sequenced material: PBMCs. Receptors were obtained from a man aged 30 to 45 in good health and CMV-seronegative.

The CDR3: CASSGLLRQETQYF. For the CDR3, the DNA is TGCGCCAGCAGCGGACTGCTCAGACAAGAGACCCAGTACTTC. The gene calls are TRBV4-1 and TRBJ2-5, with D tentatively TRBD2 (5 bases). The V gene lost 5 bases and the J gene lost 2 bases, with 12 bases spanning the gap. From germline, CDR1 is MGHRA and CDR2 YSYEKL. The CDR3 covers 14 residues.

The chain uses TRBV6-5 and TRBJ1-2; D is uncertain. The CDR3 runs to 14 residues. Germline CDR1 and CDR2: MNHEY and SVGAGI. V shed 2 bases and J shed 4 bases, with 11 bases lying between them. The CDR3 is CASSYVKLGYGYTF. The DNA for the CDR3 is TGTGCCAGCAGTTACGTTAAACTCGGCTATGGCTACACCTTC.

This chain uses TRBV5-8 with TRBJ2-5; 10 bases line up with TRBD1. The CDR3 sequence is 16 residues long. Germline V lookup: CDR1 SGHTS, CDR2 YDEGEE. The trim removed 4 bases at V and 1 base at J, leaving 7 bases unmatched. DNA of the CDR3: TGTGCCAGCAGCGCCCTCGGGACAGGGGTCCAAGAGACCCAGTACTTC. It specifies CASSALGTGVQETQYF.

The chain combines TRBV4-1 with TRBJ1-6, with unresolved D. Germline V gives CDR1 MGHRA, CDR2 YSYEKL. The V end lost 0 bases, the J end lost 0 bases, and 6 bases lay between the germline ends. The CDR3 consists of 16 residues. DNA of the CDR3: TGCGCCAGCAGCCAAGATATGAGCTCCTATAATTCACCCCTCCACTTT. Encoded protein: CASSQDMSSYNSPLHF.

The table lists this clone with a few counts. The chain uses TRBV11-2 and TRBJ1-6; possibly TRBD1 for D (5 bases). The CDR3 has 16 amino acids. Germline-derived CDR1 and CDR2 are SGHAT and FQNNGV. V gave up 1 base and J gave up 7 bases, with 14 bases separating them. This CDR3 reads CASSLGGRVRNSPLHF. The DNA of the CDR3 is TGTGCCAGCAGCTTAGGGGGGAGGGTACGGAATTCACCCCTCCACTTT.

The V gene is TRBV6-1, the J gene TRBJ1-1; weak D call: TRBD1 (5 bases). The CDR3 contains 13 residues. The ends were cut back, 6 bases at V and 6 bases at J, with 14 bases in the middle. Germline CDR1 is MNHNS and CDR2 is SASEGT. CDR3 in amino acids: CASSRQYNSEAFF. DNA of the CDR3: TGTGCCAGCAGCCGACAGTACAACTCTGAAGCTTTCTTT.

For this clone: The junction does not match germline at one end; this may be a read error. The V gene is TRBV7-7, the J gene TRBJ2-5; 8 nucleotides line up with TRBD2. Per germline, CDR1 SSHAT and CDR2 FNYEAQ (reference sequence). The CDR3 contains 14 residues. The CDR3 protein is CASSTLAGRETQYF. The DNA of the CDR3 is TGTGCTAGCAGCACCTTAGCGGGGAGAGAGACCCAGTACTTC.

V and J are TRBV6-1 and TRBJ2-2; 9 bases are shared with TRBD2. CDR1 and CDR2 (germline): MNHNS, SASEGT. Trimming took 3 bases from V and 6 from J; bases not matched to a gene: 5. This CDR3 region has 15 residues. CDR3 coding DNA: TGTGCCAGCAGTGAGATGGTAGCGGGAGCCGGGGAGCTGTTTTTT. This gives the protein CASSEMVAGAGELFF.

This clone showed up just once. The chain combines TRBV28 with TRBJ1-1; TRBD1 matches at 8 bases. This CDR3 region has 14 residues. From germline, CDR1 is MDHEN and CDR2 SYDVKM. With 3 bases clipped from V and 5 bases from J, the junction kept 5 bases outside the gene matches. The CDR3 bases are TGTGCCAGCAGTTTCAGGGGGCGCGGAACTGAAGCTTTCTTT. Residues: CASSFRGRGTEAFF.

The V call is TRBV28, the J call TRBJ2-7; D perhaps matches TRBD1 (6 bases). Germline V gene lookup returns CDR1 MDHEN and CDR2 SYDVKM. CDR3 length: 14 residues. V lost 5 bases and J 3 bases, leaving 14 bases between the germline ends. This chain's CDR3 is CASSPPGHLYEQYF. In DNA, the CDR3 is TGTGCCAGCAGTCCGCCGGGACACCTCTACGAGCAGTACTTC.

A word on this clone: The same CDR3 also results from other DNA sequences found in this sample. CDR3 loop: CAWSGVAGGRSSYEQYF. For the CDR3, the DNA is TGTGCCTGGAGTGGGGTAGCGGGGGGAAGGAGCTCCTACGAGCAGTACTTC. This chain links TRBV30 with TRBJ2-7; 10 bases are a match to TRBD2. CDR1 GTSNPN and CDR2 SVGIG come from the germline V gene (reference sequence). The CDR3 sequence is 17 residues long. The junction had 9 bases not matched to a gene; V was cut back by 1 base and J by 0 bases.

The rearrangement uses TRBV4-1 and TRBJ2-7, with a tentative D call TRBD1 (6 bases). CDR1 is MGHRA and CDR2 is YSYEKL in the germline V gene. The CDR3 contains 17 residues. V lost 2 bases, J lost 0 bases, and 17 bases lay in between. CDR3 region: CASSQSISTGLSYEQYF. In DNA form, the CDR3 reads TGCGCCAGCAGCCAATCTATTTCGACAGGCCTCTCCTACGAGCAGTACTTC.

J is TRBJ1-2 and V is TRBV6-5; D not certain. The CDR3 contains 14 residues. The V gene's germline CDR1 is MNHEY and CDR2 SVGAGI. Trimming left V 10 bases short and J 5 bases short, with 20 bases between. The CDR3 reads CATGGPSTPYGYTF. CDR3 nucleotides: TGTGCCACCGGAGGTCCATCCACCCCTTATGGCTACACCTTC.

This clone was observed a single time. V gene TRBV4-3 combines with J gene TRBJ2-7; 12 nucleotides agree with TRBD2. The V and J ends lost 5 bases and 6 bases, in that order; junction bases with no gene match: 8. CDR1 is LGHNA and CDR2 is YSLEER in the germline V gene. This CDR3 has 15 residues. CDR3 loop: CASSLTSGGIGEQYF. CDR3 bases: TGCGCCAGCAGCTTGACTAGCGGGGGCATCGGCGAGCAGTACTTC.

The CDR3 DNA reads as TGTGCCAGCAGCTCACGGGAGAGGGTCTACAATGAGCAGTTCTTC. Protein: CASSSRERVYNEQFF. V is TRBV9 and J is TRBJ2-1, with TRBD2 as a possible D gene (6 bases). The V and J ends lost 4 bases and 3 bases respectively, with 14 bases between them. The CDR3 covers 15 residues. Per germline, CDR1 SGDLS and CDR2 YYNGEE.

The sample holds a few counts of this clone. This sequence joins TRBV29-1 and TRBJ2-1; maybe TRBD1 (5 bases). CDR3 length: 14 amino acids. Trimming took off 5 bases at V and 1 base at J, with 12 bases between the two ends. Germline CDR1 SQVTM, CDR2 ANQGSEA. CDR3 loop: CSVQDTISYNEQFF. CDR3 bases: TGCAGCGTTCAGGACACGATATCCTACAATGAGCAGTTCTTC.

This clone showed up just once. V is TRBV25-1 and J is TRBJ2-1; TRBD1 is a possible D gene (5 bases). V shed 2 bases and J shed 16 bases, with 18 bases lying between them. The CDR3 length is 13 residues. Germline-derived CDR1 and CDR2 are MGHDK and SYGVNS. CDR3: CASSEGQGTAPFF. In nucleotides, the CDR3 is TGTGCCAGCAGTGAAGGGCAGGGCACGGCCCCCTTCTTC.

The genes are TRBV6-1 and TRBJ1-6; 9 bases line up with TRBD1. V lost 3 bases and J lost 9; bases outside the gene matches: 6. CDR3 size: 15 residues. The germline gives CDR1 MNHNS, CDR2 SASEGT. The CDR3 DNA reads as TGTGCCAGCAGTGACAAACAGGGGGCAGGTTCACCCCTCCACTTT. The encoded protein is CASSDKQGAGSPLHF.